Following are 28 T cell receptor beta chains from one sample sequenced in a study of cytomegalovirus exposure and HLA in healthy donors. PCR involved 60 Vbeta and 13 Jbeta primers. Method: immunoSEQ multiplex PCR; TCRdb's copy keeps in-frame clones and lacks some. The repertoire holds approximately 140,000 clones, 79% seen once, with roughly 6% in the top ten. Sequenced input: PBMCs. All receptors derive from a man between 50 and 59 years old in good health and CMV-seropositive.

V is TRBV5-1 and J is TRBJ2-7, with a tentative D call TRBD1 (7 bases). Deletions cut 2 bases from V and 5 bases from J, with 14 bases between. CDR1 and CDR2 (germline): SGHRS, YFSETQ. The CDR3 is 14 amino acids. The CDR3 region is CASSLRGGGDEQYF. CDR3 nucleotides: TGCGCCAGCAGCTTACGAGGGGGCGGGGACGAGCAGTACTTC.

The V call is TRBV5-1, the J call TRBJ1-4; possible D gene TRBD1, 6 bases. The V end lost 0 bases, the J end lost 6 bases, and 12 bases lay between the germline ends. In germline, CDR1 is SGHRS, CDR2 YFSETQ. CDR3 size: 15 residues. The CDR3 region is CASSLVWGQDEKLFF. The CDR3 coding sequence is TGCGCCAGCAGCTTGGTGTGGGGGCAGGATGAAAAACTGTTTTTT.

This clone was recorded a few times. The gene calls are TRBV29-1 and TRBJ1-4; 8 nucleotides align to TRBD1. This CDR3 has 13 residues. The J segment lost 4 bases and the V segment lost 7 bases, leaving 5 bases of the junction unmatched. Germline CDR1 SQVTM, CDR2 ANQGSEA. In nucleotides, the CDR3 is TGCAGCGCCCGGGACAGGATTAATGAAAAACTGTTTTTT. It yields the protein CSARDRINEKLFF.

A few counts support this clone. The chain carries TRBV9 and TRBJ2-7; D possibly corresponds to TRBD2 (7 bases). CDR3 length equals 15 residues. V shed 3 bases and J shed 1 base, with 14 bases lying between them. The germline gives CDR1 SGDLS, CDR2 YYNGEE. DNA for the CDR3: TGTGCCAGCAGCGAGGGGGGGCAGGTATCCTACGAGCAGTACTTC. Translating gives CASSEGGQVSYEQYF.

V usage is TRBV10-1 and J usage is TRBJ2-1; D might be TRBD1 (6 bases). V was clipped by 4 bases and J by 5 bases, with 15 bases between them. The CDR3 extends over 15 amino acids. Per germline, CDR1 WNHNN and CDR2 SYGVQD (reference sequence). CDR3 loop: CASSVSGGLDNEQFF. CDR3 coding DNA: TGCGCCAGCAGTGTATCTGGGGGCCTAGACAATGAGCAGTTCTTC.

J is TRBJ1-2 and V is TRBV5-1; D is unresolved. Germline CDR1 is SGHRS and CDR2 is YFSETQ. The CDR3 contains 13 residues. Trimming removed 0 bases at V and 1 base at J, with 4 bases between. For the CDR3, the DNA is TGCGCCAGCAGCTTGGGCAGTAACTATGGCTACACCTTC. It codes for CASSLGSNYGYTF.

The CDR3: CASSYGQGAGEKLFF. CDR3 sequence (DNA): TGTGCCAGCAGTTACGGGCAGGGGGCGGGTGAAAAACTGTTTTTT. The rearrangement joins TRBV6-6 to TRBJ1-4, with 8 bases matching TRBD1. This CDR3 is 15 amino acids long. Germline V gene lookup returns CDR1 MNHNY and CDR2 SVGAGI (reference sequence). The V gene end was trimmed by 2 bases and the J gene end by 7 bases; junction bases not matched to a gene: 6.

V is TRBV28 and J is TRBJ1-1, with TRBD1 as a possible D gene (5 bases). Germline V gives CDR1 MDHEN, CDR2 SYDVKM. Trimming shortened V by 1 base and J by 5 bases, and 14 bases separated the two germline ends. The length of the CDR3 is 15 residues. CDR3 DNA sequence: TGTGCCAGCAGTTTATCTGGGGCGGATTCGACTGAAGCTTTCTTT. Encoded protein: CASSLSGADSTEAFF.

The gene calls are TRBV7-9 and TRBJ1-2; TRBD1 matches 10 bases. V lost 4 bases, J lost 0 bases, and 2 bases stayed unmatched. CDR3 size: 15 residues. Per the germline V gene, CDR1 is SEHNR and CDR2 is FQNEAQ (reference sequence). The CDR3 sequence is CASSWDRGTNYGYTF. CDR3 nucleotides: TGTGCCAGCAGCTGGGACAGGGGCACTAACTATGGCTACACCTTC.

The CDR3 region is CASSETSGVTDTQYF. For the CDR3, the DNA is TGCGCCAGCAGCGAGACTAGCGGGGTCACAGATACGCAGTATTTT. The V gene is TRBV5-1, the J gene TRBJ2-3, with 11 bases fitting TRBD2. V lost 4 bases and J lost 2; bases outside the gene matches: 3. CDR3 length: 15 amino acids. The germline V gene has CDR1 SGHRS and CDR2 YFSETQ.

This clone was found once. J is TRBJ2-3 and V is TRBV7-6; 8 positions agree with TRBD1. This CDR3 has 13 amino acids. After removal of 10 bases from V and 7 bases from J, the junction contained 10 bases not matched to a gene. Germline values: CDR1 SGHVS, CDR2 FNYEAQ. The CDR3 DNA follows: TGTGCCATTCACGGAGGACAGGGTAATACGCAGTATTTT. Translated, it gives CAIHGGQGNTQYF.

The chain employs TRBV5-6 and TRBJ2-7; 7 positions agree with TRBD2. The ends lost 4 bases at V and 2 bases at J; junction bases unmatched: 9. Per the germline V gene, CDR1 is SGHDT and CDR2 is YYEEEE. This CDR3 has 15 residues. CDR3 sequence reads: CASSGGGGQTYEQYF. CDR3 nucleotide sequence: TGTGCCAGCAGCGGGGGGGGTGGTCAGACCTACGAGCAGTACTTC.

The chain links TRBV5-4 to TRBJ2-7; 9 nucleotides line up with TRBD2. Per germline, CDR1 SGHNT and CDR2 YYREEE (reference sequence). J gave up 4 bases and V 4 bases, and 12 bases lay outside the gene matches. The CDR3 loop spans 16 amino acids. The CDR3 spells CASSPGTSRPGYEQYF. In DNA form, the CDR3 reads TGTGCCAGCAGCCCCGGGACTAGCCGACCTGGTTACGAGCAGTACTTC.

The rearrangement uses TRBV5-1 and TRBJ2-3; maybe TRBD2 (6 bases). Trimming pared 5 bases from V and 5 bases from J, leaving 12 bases between. From germline, CDR1 is SGHRS and CDR2 YFSETQ. The CDR3 has 13 residues. This CDR3 reads CASRGRPGDTQYF. As DNA, the CDR3 is TGCGCCAGCAGGGGGAGGCCGGGAGATACGCAGTATTTT. Using reference TRBV5-1 and TRBJ2-3 for the parts outside the CDR3, the full variable domain is KAGVTQTPRYLIKTRGQQVTLSCSPISGHRSVSWYQQTPGQGLQFLFEYFSETQRNKGNFPGRFSGRQFSNSRSEMNVSTLELGDSALYLCASRGRPGDTQYFGPGTRLTVL.

CDR3 in DNA: TGTGCCAGCAGTTACTCACTAGCGGCACAAGAGACCCAGTACTTC. Translation: CASSYSLAAQETQYF. This chain uses TRBV6-5 with TRBJ2-5; 8 positions agree with TRBD2. CDR3 length equals 15 residues. Trimming removed 0 bases from V and 2 bases from J; junction bases left unmatched: 2. From germline, CDR1 is MNHEY and CDR2 SVGAGI.

This chain links TRBV19 with TRBJ2-1; TRBD2 agrees at 9 bases. Germline V CDR1 and CDR2: LNHDA, SQIVND (reference sequence). J lost 3 bases, V lost 3 bases, and 6 bases had no gene match. The CDR3 consists of 16 residues. The DNA for the CDR3 is TGTGCCAGTAGTATTGGAGTAGCGGGAGACTACAATGAGCAGTTCTTC. It translates to CASSIGVAGDYNEQFF.

The CDR3 protein is CASSQPTVAGYNEQFF. CDR3 coding DNA: TGCGCCAGCAGCCAACCTACAGTAGCGGGTTACAATGAGCAGTTCTTC. The V call is TRBV4-1, the J call TRBJ2-1; 7 bases are a match to TRBD2. The CDR3 runs to 16 residues. From germline, CDR1 is MGHRA and CDR2 YSYEKL. Unmatched junction bases numbered 8, after V lost 2 bases and J lost 4 bases.

This clone was counted a single time. This chain links TRBV18 with TRBJ2-1, with D possibly matching TRBD2 (5 bases). Trimming took off 3 bases at V and 0 bases at J, with 12 bases between the two ends. Germline V gene data show CDR1 as KGHSH and CDR2 as LQKENI. The CDR3 spans 16 residues. The CDR3 DNA is TGTGCCAGCTCACCCATAGTGGGGAGCTCCTACAATGAGCAGTTCTTC. This gives the protein CASSPIVGSSYNEQFF. Drawing the rest from reference TRBV18 and TRBJ2-1, the complete variable domain is NAGVMQNPRHLVRRRGQEARLRCSPMKGHSHVYWYRQLPEEGLKFMVYLQKENIIDESGMPKERFSAEFPKEGPSILRIQQVVRGDSAAYFCASSPIVGSSYNEQFFGPGTRLTVL.

The chain joins TRBV9 to TRBJ2-3; D perhaps matches TRBD2 (5 bases). The length of the CDR3 is 15 residues. Germline-derived CDR1 and CDR2 are SGDLS and YYNGEE. V lost 4 bases to trimming and J lost 3 bases, with 15 bases between them. Here the CDR3 reads CASSPERWRTDTQYF. CDR3 DNA: TGTGCCAGCAGCCCAGAGCGGTGGAGAACAGATACGCAGTATTTT.

This sequence joins TRBV11-2 and TRBJ2-7; 8 bases align to TRBD2. CDR3 length equals 15 residues. The V gene end was trimmed by 6 bases and the J gene end by 0 bases; junction bases not matched to a gene: 7. Germline values: CDR1 SGHAT, CDR2 FQNNGV. The CDR3 bases are TGTGCCAGCAGTCCTACCGGGACTAGCTCCTACGAGCAGTACTTC. Its translation: CASSPTGTSSYEQYF. Using reference TRBV11-2 and TRBJ2-7 for the parts outside the CDR3, the full variable domain is EAGVAQSPRYKIIEKRQSVAFWCNPISGHATLYWYQQILGQGPKLLIQFQNNGVVDDSQLPKDRFSAERLKGVDSTLKIQPAKLEDSAVYLCASSPTGTSSYEQYFGPGTRLTVT.

V gene TRBV5-6 combines with J gene TRBJ2-5, with D unresolved. The better agreement between TRBJ2-7 and the DNA end casts doubt on the J call. Per the germline V gene, CDR1 is SGHDT and CDR2 is YYEEEE. This CDR3 is 16 amino acids long. This CDR3 is CASSLPTSVTSYEQYF. Here the CDR3 DNA reads TGTGCCAGCAGCTTGCCCACGAGCGTCACGTCCTACGAGCAGTACTTC.

CDR3 protein: CASSPNRDYYNEQFF. The CDR3 coding sequence is TGTGCCAGCAGCCCAAACCGGGACTACTACAATGAGCAGTTCTTC. This sequence joins TRBV13 and TRBJ2-1; 7 bases map to TRBD2. Germline V gene data show CDR1 as PRHDT and CDR2 as FYEKMQ (reference sequence). Trimming cost V 5 bases and J 3 bases; bases outside gene matches: 7. CDR3 size: 15 residues. Full variable domain (rest looked up from reference TRBV13 and TRBJ2-1): AAGVIQSPRHLIKEKRETATLKCYPIPRHDTVYWYQQGPGQDPQFLISFYEKMQSDKGSIPDRFSAQQFSDYHSELNMSSLELGDSALYFCASSPNRDYYNEQFFGPGTRLTVL.

V is TRBV29-1 and J is TRBJ1-1, with D uncertain. The CDR3 extends over 12 amino acids. Trimming took 6 bases from V and 0 from J, leaving 8 bases between them. Germline CDR1 SQVTM, CDR2 ANQGSEA. The DNA of the CDR3 is TGCAGCGTCATAACAGTGAACACTGAAGCTTTCTTT. It yields the protein CSVITVNTEAFF.

The genes are TRBV6-6 and TRBJ2-5; no clear D gene. With the DNA end fitting TRBJ2-7 better, the J assignment may be wrong. This CDR3 comprises 15 residues. CDR1 and CDR2 (germline): MNHNY, SVGAGI (reference sequence). The CDR3 bases are TGTGCCAGCAGTTACTCGAGTCGGGCGGACTACGAGCAGTACTTC. It specifies CASSYSSRADYEQYF.

This clone came up a few times. The chain couples TRBV7-8 to TRBJ2-7; D may be TRBD1 (6 bases). This CDR3 contains 15 residues. V lost 5 bases to trimming and J lost 5 bases, with 19 bases between them. In germline, CDR1 is SGHVS, CDR2 FQNEAQ. CDR3 residues: CASSLTPGQRNEQYF. The CDR3 DNA reads as TGTGCCAGCAGCCTTACGCCGGGACAAAGGAACGAGCAGTACTTC.

The chain is built from TRBV4-2 and TRBJ2-3; perhaps TRBD2 as D (6 bases). Per the germline V gene, CDR1 is LGHNA and CDR2 is YNFKEQ. Trimming removed 7 bases at V and 0 bases at J, with 17 bases between. The CDR3 runs 16 residues. The DNA for the CDR3 is TGTGCCAGCACATTCGGTGGGACTTCTAGCACAGATACGCAGTATTTT. As protein: CASTFGGTSSTDTQYF.

The chain carries TRBV6-4 and TRBJ2-1; no clear D gene. This CDR3 contains 13 residues. The germline V gene has CDR1 MRHNA and CDR2 SNTAGT. V was trimmed by 1 base and J by 4 bases, leaving 5 bases between them. CDR3 loop: CASSDYLYNEQFF. In DNA form, the CDR3 reads TGTGCCAGCAGTGACTATCTTTACAATGAGCAGTTCTTC.

This clone was counted once. V is TRBV15 and J is TRBJ2-7; no clear D gene. CDR1 is LNHNV, CDR2 YYDKDF, per germline (reference sequence). Trimming cost V 5 bases and J 2 bases, with 10 bases left between them. The CDR3 is made up of 13 amino acids. Here the CDR3 reads CATSRGGPYEQYF. CDR3 coding DNA: TGTGCCACCAGCCGCGGCGGCCCCTACGAGCAGTACTTC. Full variable domain (remainder filled in from reference TRBV15 and TRBJ2-7): DAMVIQNPRYQVTQFGKPVTLSCSQTLNHNVMYWYQQKSSQAPKLLFHYYDKDFNNEADTPDNFQSRRPNTSFCFLDIRSPGLGDTAMYLCATSRGGPYEQYFGPGTRLTVT.